This TCR beta chain was sequenced for a study of blood T cells in healthy people across ages. The study's findings and limits: Measured against age, TCR beta diversity per million T cells decreased in a roughly linear manner. A strong correlation between TCR beta diversity and naive T cell percentage was seen.

The authors isolated at least 6.5 million PBMCs per sample. Note on this clonotype: Its antigen is currently unknown.

The CDR3 has 15 residues. The ends lost 4 bases at V and 4 bases at J; junction bases unmatched: 4. Germline V gives CDR1 LNHNV, CDR2 YYDKDF (reference sequence). For the second PCR, which ran for roughly 7 to 11 cycles, a sample-barcoded 5' primer and a J-beta primer mix were used. One entry per CDR3 protein, called by TCRdb with MiXCR from the 5' RACE reads. The data hold 1.5 million to 2 million distinct CDR3 sequences, with around 50% observed a single time. The sequence derives from a woman aged 40-49 years in good health. The chain has TRBV15 and TRBJ1-2, with 12 positions matching TRBD1. Sequenced sample: blood. The CDR3 DNA reads as TGTGCCACCAGCACGGGACAGGGGGCGGCCTATGGCTACACCTTC. This sequence encodes CATSTGQGAAYGYTF.